The 31 T cell receptor beta chains below all came from one sample that was sequenced in a study of neurological immune-mediated disorders. Using its own MiXCR run on the 5' RACE reads, TCRdb lists one record per CDR3 protein. The table lists 35,000 to 45,000 distinct CDR3 sequences, 7% to 8% of them singletons. The sequencing input was PBMCs. These receptors came from a middle-aged woman in good health.

This clonotype has a count of ten or more. The rearrangement links TRBV2 to TRBJ2-5, with 7 bases aligning to TRBD1. This CDR3 comprises 15 residues. V lost 2 bases and J lost 5; bases outside the gene matches: 8. Germline V gene lookup returns CDR1 SNHLY and CDR2 FYNNEI. The CDR3 sequence is CASSERGRPVETQYF. The DNA of the CDR3 is TGTGCCAGCAGTGAAAGGGGGCGCCCAGTTGAGACCCAGTACTTC. The whole variable domain, remainder taken from reference TRBV2 and TRBJ2-5, is EPEVTQTPSHQVTQMGQEVILRCVPISNHLYFYWYRQILGQKVEFLVSFYNNEISEKSEIFDDQFSVERPDGSNFTLKIRSTKLEDSAMYFCASSERGRPVETQYFGPGTRLLVL.

This clonotype was seen repeatedly, ten times or more. The chain employs TRBV6-6 and TRBJ1-5, with 7 positions matching TRBD1. With V trimmed by 2 bases and J by 4 bases, 5 bases remained unmatched. The CDR3 sequence is 15 residues long. Germline V gives CDR1 MNHNY, CDR2 SVGAGI (reference sequence). For the CDR3, the DNA is TGTGCCAGCAGTTACCCAGGGACAGCTAATCAGCCCCAGCATTTT. Protein sequence: CASSYPGTANQPQHF.

This clonotype was observed at least ten times. The J gene is TRBJ2-7, the V gene TRBV5-1; 10 nucleotides line up with TRBD2. The CDR3 runs 15 residues. Germline CDR1 SGHRS, CDR2 YFSETQ. V shed 4 bases and J 7 bases; nucleotides not matched to a gene: 11. The CDR3 bases are TGCGCCAGCAGCCTCGAGAGCGGGAGGGCAAGGGAGCAGTACTTC. Protein sequence: CASSLESGRAREQYF.

The sample holds many counts of this clonotype. The rearrangement uses TRBV29-1 and TRBJ1-1; 8 nucleotides match TRBD1. CDR3 length: 12 residues. Germline values: CDR1 SQVTM, CDR2 ANQGSEA. The V segment lost 5 bases and the J segment 6 bases; nucleotides outside the gene matches: 5. CDR3 DNA: TGCAGCGTTCAACAGGGGGTCGCTGAAGCTTTCTTT. Protein product: CSVQQGVAEAFF. Full variable domain (rest looked up from reference TRBV29-1 and TRBJ1-1): SAVISQKPSRDICQRGTSLTIQCQVDSQVTMMFWYRQQPGQSLTLIATANQGSEATYESGFVIDKFPISRPNLTFSTLTVSNMSPEDSSIYLCSVQQGVAEAFFGQGTRLTVV.

This clonotype came up many times. The rearrangement links TRBV12-3 or TRBV12-4 to TRBJ1-2; 10 bases map to TRBD1. Losses at the gene ends were 7 bases for V and 4 bases for J; bases not matched to a gene: 9. The CDR3 consists of 15 residues. Written as DNA, the CDR3 is TGTGCCAGCAATTTTCCGGGACAGGGGATCTATGGCTACACCTTC. This sequence encodes CASNFPGQGIYGYTF.

This clonotype appeared many times. This sequence joins TRBV28 and TRBJ1-4; no reliable D call. This CDR3 has 14 amino acids. The V and J ends lost 6 bases and 4 bases respectively, with 12 bases between them. The germline V gene encodes CDR1 MDHEN and CDR2 SYDVKM. The CDR3 is CASSPRDYNEKLFF. The CDR3 DNA reads TGTGCCAGCAGCCCACGAGATTATAATGAAAAACTGTTTTTT.

This clonotype was recorded at least ten times. This chain joins TRBV7-2 and TRBJ2-1; 8 positions match TRBD2. The junction had 21 bases not matched to a gene; V was cut back by 1 base and J by 10 bases. Germline CDR1 SGHTA, CDR2 FQGNSA. CDR3 length: 19 amino acids. CDR3 in amino acids: CASSLGPGTSSFFTREQFF. The CDR3, as DNA: TGTGCCAGCAGCTTAGGACCCGGGACTAGTTCGTTTTTCACGAGGGAGCAGTTCTTC.

This clonotype was seen many times. The CDR3 DNA reads TGTGCCATCAGTGAGTCGTTGCGGACTAACACTGAAGCTTTCTTT. Its translation is CAISESLRTNTEAFF. The chain couples TRBV10-3 to TRBJ1-1, with unresolved D. The V and J ends lost 0 bases and 2 bases respectively, with 10 bases between them. Looked up from germline, CDR1 is ENHRY and CDR2 is SYGVKD. The CDR3 loop spans 15 amino acids.

This clonotype was observed many times. The chain joins TRBV10-3 to TRBJ1-1, with D unclear. Germline CDR1 reads ENHRY; CDR2 reads SYGVKD. Between the trimmed V and J ends, which lost 8 bases and 2 bases, there was a span of 12 bases. The CDR3 totals 13 residues. Here the CDR3 reads CAIGRAGNTEAFF. The DNA for the CDR3 is TGTGCCATCGGTAGAGCAGGCAACACTGAAGCTTTCTTT.

This clonotype was detected ten times or more. This sequence joins TRBV27 and TRBJ1-1; 7 bases agree with TRBD1. CDR3 size: 15 residues. Germline V gives CDR1 MNHEY, CDR2 SMNVEV (reference sequence). V shed 6 bases, J shed 1 base, and the junction held 8 bases outside the gene matches. The CDR3 DNA is TGTGCCAGCAGATTCAGGGGGGTGAAGAACACTGAAGCTTTCTTT. This sequence encodes CASRFRGVKNTEAFF.

Ten or more counts support this clonotype. This chain connects TRBV5-5 to TRBJ2-7; weak D call: TRBD2 (5 bases). Germline assignment: CDR1 SGHKS and CDR2 YYEKEE (reference sequence). This CDR3 spans 13 amino acids. V was pared by 0 bases and J by 5 bases, with 9 bases between. The CDR3 bases are TGTGCCAGCAGCTTGGAGGAGGTCAACGAGCAGTACTTC. Protein: CASSLEEVNEQYF.

This clonotype was seen repeatedly, ten times or more. The CDR3 region has the DNA TGTGCCAGCAGCTCTAGGGACAGCAACAATGAGCAGTTCTTC. It translates to CASSSRDSNNEQFF. J is TRBJ2-1 and V is TRBV5-6, with 7 bases identical to TRBD1. Trimming cost V 3 bases and J 5 bases; bases outside gene matches: 5. CDR3 length equals 14 residues. Germline CDR1 is SGHDT and CDR2 is YYEEEE.

The gene calls are TRBV5-6 and TRBJ2-1; maybe TRBD2 (6 bases). Germline CDR1 and CDR2: SGHDT and YYEEEE. Trimming shortened V by 2 bases and J by 6 bases, and 21 bases separated the two germline ends. CDR3 size: 17 residues. Written as DNA, the CDR3 is TGTGCCAGCAGCTTAGAAGAGGAGGGTCCCTTTGGCAATGAGCAGTTCTTC. As protein: CASSLEEEGPFGNEQFF.

The table lists this clonotype with many counts. This sequence joins TRBV6-4 and TRBJ1-1; no reliable D call. The CDR3 totals 13 residues. V lost 5 bases and J 1 base, leaving 8 bases between the germline ends. Per the germline V gene, CDR1 is MRHNA and CDR2 is SNTAGT. CDR3 DNA: TGTGCCAGCAGTCAAGCCGGGAACACTGAAGCTTTCTTT. Protein product: CASSQAGNTEAFF.

This clonotype was seen at least ten times. The chain is built from TRBV18 and TRBJ2-7; no reliable D call. V lost 2 bases, J lost 4 bases, and 6 bases lay in between. Germline CDR1 KGHSH, CDR2 LQKENI. The CDR3 loop spans 12 amino acids. CDR3: CASSPSLYEQYF. CDR3 coding DNA: TGTGCCAGCTCACCATCCTTATACGAGCAGTACTTC.

Many counts were recorded for this clonotype. The V and J genes are TRBV4-1 and TRBJ2-6; D uncertain. V lost 1 base and J lost 0, with 1 base in between. CDR1 and CDR2 from the germline V gene are MGHRA and YSYEKL. The CDR3 runs 14 residues. The CDR3 loop reads CASSQVSGANVLTF. CDR3 bases: TGCGCCAGCAGCCAAGTCTCTGGGGCCAACGTCCTGACTTTC.

This clonotype came up many times. This chain joins TRBV28 and TRBJ2-7; TRBD1 aligns across 8 bases. Trimming at V came to 1 base and at J to 7 bases, leaving 9 bases not matched to a gene. Germline CDR1 is MDHEN and CDR2 is SYDVKM. The CDR3 loop spans 15 amino acids. CDR3 amino acids: CASSLFTAGTGEQYF. In nucleotides, the CDR3 is TGTGCCAGCAGTTTATTTACAGCCGGGACAGGAGAGCAGTACTTC.

A few counts support this clonotype. The rearrangement uses TRBV20-1 and TRBJ2-1; 10 nucleotides line up with TRBD2. V was clipped by 6 bases and J by 4 bases; unmatched bases: 9. Per the germline V gene, CDR1 is DFQATT and CDR2 is SNEGSKA (reference sequence). The CDR3 is 15 amino acids. CDR3 in DNA: TGCAGTGCGCAGCCACTAGCGGGGCCTTACAATGAGCAGTTCTTC. Protein product: CSAQPLAGPYNEQFF.

This clonotype was seen repeatedly, ten times or more. Written as DNA, the CDR3 is TGTGCCATCAGTGAGTCTTCAGGGAGGGCGCCGAGTGGCTACACCTTC. It translates to CAISESSGRAPSGYTF. The rearrangement joins TRBV10-3 to TRBJ1-2; a weak D match, TRBD1 (5 bases). The CDR3 covers 16 residues. Per germline, CDR1 ENHRY and CDR2 SYGVKD. The V and J ends lost 0 bases and 7 bases respectively, with 18 bases between them.

About this clonotype: A much bigger clone sits one base away, suggesting this may be a read error. The chain links TRBV6-5 to TRBJ2-3, with 7 bases lining up with TRBD2. This CDR3 spans 15 amino acids. In germline, CDR1 is MNHEY, CDR2 SVGAGI. CDR3 protein: CASSYNNGRADTRYF. CDR3 in DNA: TGTGCCAGCAGTTACAACAATGGGAGGGCAGATACGCGGTATTTT.

This clonotype was seen ten or more times. This sequence joins TRBV18 and TRBJ1-5; D is unclear. Germline assignment: CDR1 KGHSH and CDR2 LQKENI. Trimming stripped 2 bases from V and 0 bases from J, with 8 bases between. CDR3 length equals 15 residues. Written as DNA, the CDR3 is TGTGCCAGCTCACCATTGGGTTATAGCAATCAGCCCCAGCATTTT. This translates into CASSPLGYSNQPQHF. Looking up the rest from reference TRBV18 and TRBJ1-5 gives the full variable domain: NAGVMQNPRHLVRRRGQEARLRCSPMKGHSHVYWYRQLPEEGLKFMVYLQKENIIDESGMPKERFSAEFPKEGPSILRIQQVVRGDSAAYFCASSPLGYSNQPQHFGDGTRLSIL.

This clonotype was recorded at least ten times. V is TRBV2 and J is TRBJ1-1, with a tentative D call TRBD1 (5 bases). The CDR3 sequence is 15 residues long. V shed 7 bases and J shed 5 bases, with 20 bases lying between them. CDR1 is SNHLY and CDR2 is FYNNEI in the germline V gene. Here the CDR3 DNA reads TGTGCCAGCACTGGGGCGGCGGCAAAGGGGACTGAAGCTTTCTTT. Encoded protein: CASTGAAAKGTEAFF.

This clonotype was detected a few times. V and J are TRBV5-1 and TRBJ1-6; TRBD1 matches at 9 bases. V lost 5 bases and J lost 8; bases outside the gene matches: 2. The CDR3 spans 13 residues. Per the germline V gene, CDR1 is SGHRS and CDR2 is YFSETQ. CDR3 in amino acids: CASRGQGDSPLHF. The CDR3 DNA reads TGCGCCAGCAGGGGACAGGGTGATTCACCCCTCCACTTT.

This clonotype was observed at least ten times. The J gene is TRBJ2-7, the V gene TRBV5-1; no clear D gene. The V gene lost 4 bases and the J gene lost 0 bases, with 8 bases spanning the gap. The CDR3 totals 13 residues. Germline V gives CDR1 SGHRS, CDR2 YFSETQ. The chain's CDR3 is CASSDGVSYEQYF. The CDR3 nucleotides read TGCGCCAGCAGCGACGGAGTCTCCTACGAGCAGTACTTC. Drawing the rest from reference TRBV5-1 and TRBJ2-7, the complete variable domain is KAGVTQTPRYLIKTRGQQVTLSCSPISGHRSVSWYQQTPGQGLQFLFEYFSETQRNKGNFPGRFSGRQFSNSRSEMNVSTLELGDSALYLCASSDGVSYEQYFGPGTRLTVT.

This clonotype appeared many times. V and J are TRBV9 and TRBJ2-2; D is perhaps TRBD1 (5 bases). This CDR3 is built from 14 residues. The germline gives CDR1 SGDLS, CDR2 YYNGEE. V was shortened by 4 bases and J by 4 bases, with 11 bases between the two germline ends. CDR3 nucleotides: TGTGCCAGCAGCAGGACAAGAGGCACCGGGGAGCTGTTTTTT. The encoded protein is CASSRTRGTGELFF.

This clonotype was found many times. The J gene is TRBJ2-2, the V gene TRBV6-5, with D hard to call. Germline CDR1 MNHEY, CDR2 SVGAGI. Between the trimmed V and J ends, which lost 6 bases and 7 bases, there was a span of 12 bases. The CDR3 is 13 amino acids. The CDR3 coding sequence is TGTGCCAGCAGCCGGTCGACCTACGGGGAGCTGTTTTTT. It translates to CASSRSTYGELFF.

At least ten counts were recorded for this clonotype. The V call is TRBV10-3, the J call TRBJ1-3; possible D gene TRBD1, 5 bases. Germline-derived CDR1 and CDR2 are ENHRY and SYGVKD. Trimming removed 2 bases from V and 5 bases from J, with 10 bases in between. The CDR3 sequence is 14 residues long. CDR3 residues: CAISEARARNTIYF. CDR3 coding DNA: TGTGCCATCAGTGAGGCCAGGGCTCGAAACACCATATATTTT.

This clonotype was seen ten or more times. V usage is TRBV11-1 and J usage is TRBJ2-7, with 9 bases fitting TRBD2. This CDR3 is 15 amino acids long. Per the germline V gene, CDR1 is SGHAT and CDR2 is FQDESV (reference sequence). Trimming removed 2 bases from V and 3 bases from J; junction bases left unmatched: 5. CDR3 loop: CASSLLGSGSYEQYF. The CDR3 DNA follows: TGTGCCAGCAGCTTATTGGGTAGCGGGAGCTACGAGCAGTACTTC.

This clonotype was seen ten or more times. The V gene is TRBV5-1, the J gene TRBJ2-5; no firm D call. V gave up 0 bases and J gave up 1 base, with 10 bases separating them. The CDR3 is 15 residues long. CDR1 and CDR2 (germline): SGHRS, YFSETQ. The CDR3 sequence is CASSLDGYRQETQYF. The CDR3 coding sequence is TGCGCCAGCAGCTTGGATGGGTACCGCCAAGAGACCCAGTACTTC.

This clonotype came up many times. The rearrangement uses TRBV24-1 and TRBJ1-1, with a possible D match to TRBD1 (5 bases). Looked up from germline, CDR1 is KGHDR and CDR2 is SFDVKD. The CDR3 has 11 residues. Trimming removed 3 bases from V and 8 bases from J, with 6 bases in between. CDR3 residues: CATSDGGEAFF. CDR3 sequence (DNA): TGTGCCACCAGTGATGGGGGGGAAGCTTTCTTT.

Notes on this clonotype: A much larger clone differs by one base, so this may be a read error. The chain employs TRBV6-2 or TRBV6-3 and TRBJ1-1; D gene unclear. The length of the CDR3 is 12 residues. Per the germline V gene, CDR1 is MNHEY and CDR2 is SVGEGT. V lost 2 bases, J lost 7 bases, and 8 bases lay in between. CDR3 protein: CASSYATSEAFF. CDR3 bases: TGTGCCAGCAGTTACGCGACCAGTGAAGCTTTCTTT.